Shown below are 29 T cell receptor beta chains from a single sample sequenced in a study of preoperative IRX-2 immunotherapy in early breast cancer. Treatment reported: preoperative locoregional IRX-2 cytokine immunotherapy. Here immunoSEQ multiplex PCR was the method, and the copy in TCRdb shows in-frame clones only, minus some. This table has roughly 5,100 clones, over 60% appearing once. The starting material was tumor tissue, obtained before IRX-2 immunotherapy. All receptors come from a human donor with breast cancer.

This clone is medium-sized by share. The chain combines TRBV11-3 with TRBJ2-2; D is perhaps TRBD2 (6 bases). V was trimmed by 7 bases and J by 0 bases, leaving 9 bases between them. The CDR3 length is 14 residues. Germline V gene sequence: CDR1 SGHNT, CDR2 YENEEA. CDR3 loop: CASTWGANTGELFF. CDR3 DNA sequence: TGTGCCAGCACCTGGGGGGCGAACACCGGGGAGCTGTTTTTT. Full variable domain (outside the CDR3, taken from reference TRBV11-3 and TRBJ2-2): EAGVVQSPRYKIIEKKQPVAFWCNPISGHNTLYWYLQNLGQGPELLIRYENEEAVDDSQLPKDRFSAERLKGVDSTLKIQPAELGDSAVYLCASTWGANTGELFFGEGSRLTVL.

This clone was counted only a few times. The CDR3 nucleotides are TGCAGCGTTGAAGCAGGACCGGCCGAGCAGTACTTC. Translated, it gives CSVEAGPAEQYF. The genes are TRBV29-1 and TRBJ2-7, with unresolved D. CDR3 length: 12 residues. From germline, CDR1 is SQVTM and CDR2 ANQGSEA. V was clipped by 1 base and J by 6 bases, with 10 bases between them.

To note about this clone: At one boundary the junction diverges from the germline segment, which might be a read error. The chain employs TRBV23-1 and TRBJ2-7; 8 bases align to TRBD1. TRBV23-1 is assigned to the ORF class and has an uncertain function. This CDR3 region has 13 residues. The DNA of the CDR3 is TGCGCCAGCAGGTTGGACAGGGATTCAGTCTCGTCCTTC. Translation: CASRLDRDSVSSF.

This clone was detected only once. J is TRBJ1-1 and V is TRBV5-1; D unclear. V was pared by 2 bases and J by 1 base, with 9 bases between. CDR3 length: 14 amino acids. Germline V gene data show CDR1 as SGHRS and CDR2 as YFSETQ. Written as DNA, the CDR3 is TGCGCCAGCAGCTTTGGATGGGGGAACACTGAAGCTTTCTTT. Translating gives CASSFGWGNTEAFF.

The chain has TRBV7-7 and TRBJ1-6; D ambiguous. The CDR3 is made up of 14 amino acids. The V end lost 1 base, the J end lost 10 bases, and 11 bases lay between the germline ends. Germline values: CDR1 SSHAT, CDR2 FNYEAQ (reference sequence). This CDR3 reads CASSLVRLRSPLHF. The CDR3 DNA sequence: TGTGCCAGCAGCTTAGTCAGGCTGCGATCACCCCTCCACTTT.

The V gene is TRBV7-5, the J gene TRBJ1-2; the DNA was not compared with TRBD1, the D call given in the table. TRBV7-5 is marked as a pseudogene. This CDR3 is 14 amino acids long. In DNA, the CDR3 is TGTGCCAGCAGCTTGGGGCGGCAGAACTATGGCTACACCTTC. As protein: CASSLGRQNYGYTF.

The chain carries TRBV10-3 and TRBJ2-4; D gene unclear. The CDR3 sequence is 14 residues long. Germline CDR1 and CDR2: ENHRY and SYGVKD. V was cut by 0 bases and J by 8 bases, with 11 bases left in between. The CDR3 nucleotides read TGTGCCATCAGTGAGTCGAAAGGCGTGGACATTCAGTACTTC. Translation: CAISESKGVDIQYF.

The chain is built from TRBV6-8 and TRBJ1-5; no clear D gene. The germline gives CDR1 MNHGY, CDR2 SAAAGT. Trimming cost V 5 bases and J 3 bases, with 8 bases left between them. This CDR3 has 13 residues. The CDR3 bases are TGTGCCAGCAGTACATGGGTCAATCAGCCCCAGCATTTT. The encoded protein is CASSTWVNQPQHF.

V and J are TRBV19 and TRBJ2-1; 7 nucleotides line up with TRBD2. CDR3 length: 14 amino acids. V lost 11 bases and J lost 4; bases outside the gene matches: 11. The germline gives CDR1 LNHDA, CDR2 SQIVND (reference sequence). CDR3 residues: CASQGGPSYNEQFF. As DNA, the CDR3 is TGTGCCTCCCAGGGAGGGCCATCTTACAATGAGCAGTTCTTC.

V and J are TRBV19 and TRBJ1-5; TRBD1 is a possible D gene (6 bases). Germline V lookup: CDR1 LNHDA, CDR2 SQIVND (reference sequence). The CDR3 has 13 residues. Trimming shortened V by 7 bases and J by 2 bases, and 9 bases separated the two germline ends. CDR3 bases: TGTGCCAGTAAACAGGGTGGCAATCAGCCCCAGCATTTT. Translated: CASKQGGNQPQHF. Full variable domain (rest looked up from reference TRBV19 and TRBJ1-5): DGGITQSPKYLFRKEGQNVTLSCEQNLNHDAMYWYRQDPGQGLRLIYYSQIVNDFQKGDIAEGYSVSREKKESFPLTVTSAQKNPTAFYLCASKQGGNQPQHFGDGTRLSIL.

V gene TRBV5-1 combines with J gene TRBJ2-7; D unclear. The V end was cut by 0 bases, the J end by 4 bases, with 14 bases between. Germline V gene lookup returns CDR1 SGHRS and CDR2 YFSETQ. This CDR3 contains 15 residues. The chain's CDR3 is CASSLGRFLRYEQYF. CDR3 sequence (DNA): TGCGCCAGCAGCTTGGGACGGTTTCTCAGGTACGAGCAGTACTTC.

The chain uses TRBV4-2 and TRBJ2-3, with D uncertain. Trimming removed 5 bases from V and 1 base from J, with 7 bases in between. This CDR3 is built from 13 residues. The germline gives CDR1 LGHNA, CDR2 YNFKEQ. The chain's CDR3 is CASSWSRTDTQYF. The CDR3 DNA reads as TGTGCCAGCAGCTGGTCCCGCACAGATACGCAGTATTTT.

The chain carries TRBV30 and TRBJ2-7; D is possibly TRBD2 (6 bases). Trimming took 3 bases from V and 2 from J, leaving 11 bases between them. CDR1 is GTSNPN, CDR2 SVGIG, per germline (reference sequence). This CDR3 comprises 13 residues. CDR3 bases: TGTGCCTGGAGAGGCCGGGAGACCTACGAGCAGTACTTC. Translating gives CAWRGRETYEQYF.

This clone has just a few counts. The V gene is TRBV14, the J gene TRBJ2-3; 10 positions agree with TRBD2. Trimming cost V 1 base and J 5 bases; bases outside gene matches: 0. CDR3 size: 14 residues. Germline loops: CDR1 SGHDN, CDR2 FVKESK. The CDR3 is CASSQGLAGDTQYF. CDR3 coding DNA: TGTGCCAGCAGCCAAGGACTAGCGGGAGATACGCAGTATTTT.

This chain joins TRBV6-8 and TRBJ2-2; D is undetermined. From germline, CDR1 is MNHGY and CDR2 SAAAGT. CDR3 length equals 16 residues. V was trimmed by 3 bases and J by 4 bases, leaving 15 bases between them. CDR3 DNA sequence: TGTGCCAGCAGTTATTTTGGTCCGACCCGCACCGGGGAGCTGTTTTTT. Protein product: CASSYFGPTRTGELFF.

The V and J genes are TRBV30 and TRBJ1-1; the match to TRBD1 covers 7 bases. The CDR3 extends over 13 amino acids. V dropped 8 bases and J dropped 0; count of bases not matched to a gene: 6. CDR1 and CDR2 (germline): GTSNPN, SVGIG (reference sequence). The CDR3 nucleotides read TGTGCCGGCACAGGGGTTTTGAACACTGAAGCTTTCTTT. Its protein product is CAGTGVLNTEAFF.

The chain employs TRBV7-6 and TRBJ2-3, with TRBD2 identical over 10 bases. The CDR3 is 17 residues long. The V gene's germline CDR1 is SGHVS and CDR2 FNYEAQ. J lost 1 base, V lost 5 bases, and 9 bases had no gene match. The CDR3 is CASSPRAGGPGTDTQYF. DNA for the CDR3: TGTGCCAGCAGCCCAAGAGCGGGAGGGCCTGGCACAGATACGCAGTATTTT. Full variable domain (rest looked up from reference TRBV7-6 and TRBJ2-3): GAGVSQSPRYKVTKRGQDVALRCDPISGHVSLYWYRQALGQGPEFLTYFNYEAQQDKSGLPNDRFSAERPEGSISTLTIQRTEQRDSAMYRCASSPRAGGPGTDTQYFGPGTRLTVL.

Only a few counts were recorded for this clone. This sequence joins TRBV11-3 and TRBJ1-2; D call uncertain. Germline assignment: CDR1 SGHNT and CDR2 YENEEA. The CDR3 is 17 amino acids. Deletions cut 1 base from V and 3 bases from J, with 18 bases between. DNA of the CDR3: TGTGCCAGCAGCTTAGGTGGAGGAGGGTTGCAATACTATGGCTACACCTTC. Amino acid sequence: CASSLGGGGLQYYGYTF.

The J gene is TRBJ2-7, the V gene TRBV19, with D tentatively TRBD1 or TRBD2 (6 bases each). From germline, CDR1 is LNHDA and CDR2 SQIVND (reference sequence). The CDR3 is 14 residues long. Trimming removed 4 bases from V and 0 bases from J, with 10 bases in between. CDR3 loop: CASSTGGHSYEQYF. The CDR3 DNA sequence: TGTGCCAGTAGTACCGGGGGACACTCCTACGAGCAGTACTTC.

The V and J genes are TRBV18 and TRBJ1-1; D uncertain. This CDR3 is 15 amino acids long. V was cut by 2 bases and J by 1 base, with 11 bases left in between. In germline, CDR1 is KGHSH, CDR2 LQKENI. CDR3 sequence: CASSPVPNQNTEAFF. In DNA, the CDR3 is TGTGCCAGCTCACCAGTCCCCAATCAGAACACTGAAGCTTTCTTT.

This clone has just a few counts. The chain combines TRBV6-8 with TRBJ2-7; TRBD2 matches 10 bases. Trimming cost V 2 bases and J 4 bases; bases outside gene matches: 14. This CDR3 contains 18 residues. Germline lookup yields CDR1 MNHGY and CDR2 SAAAGT. CDR3 in amino acids: CASSYPASGRRIGYEQYF. In DNA, the CDR3 is TGTGCCAGCAGTTACCCGGCTAGCGGGAGAAGGATCGGGTACGAGCAGTACTTC.

Only a few counts were recorded for this clone. The chain has TRBV1 and TRBJ2-7; TRBD2, the table's D call, lacks a check against the DNA. TRBV1 is annotated as a pseudogene. The CDR3 spans 15 residues. The CDR3 coding sequence is TGCGCCAGCAGCCAAGAGAGTGGTAGAGCCTACGAGCAGTACTTC. Protein: CASSQESGRAYEQYF.

The chain joins TRBV1 to TRBJ2-3; the table's D call, TRBD2, has no DNA check behind it. TRBV1 is a pseudogene. CDR3 length equals 16 residues. This CDR3 is CASSPAGLLTHDTQYF. As DNA, the CDR3 is TGCGCCAGCAGCCCGGCGGGACTCCTAACCCACGATACGCAGTATTTT.

V usage is TRBV10-2 and J usage is TRBJ1-6; possibly TRBD1 for D (6 bases). The CDR3 is made up of 15 amino acids. Trimming took 6 bases from V and 9 from J, leaving 18 bases between them. The germline CDR1 and CDR2 sequences are WSHSY and SAAADI. The CDR3 loop is CASRGAGTITSPLHF. The DNA for the CDR3 is TGCGCCAGCAGAGGCGCCGGGACAATTACTTCACCCCTCCACTTT.

This rearrangement joins TRBV19 to TRBJ2-5; 14 nucleotides align to TRBD2. V lost 2 bases to trimming and J lost 5 bases; unmatched junction nucleotides: 4. The CDR3 is 16 amino acids. Germline CDR1 is LNHDA and CDR2 is SQIVND (reference sequence). The CDR3 coding sequence is TGTGCCAGTAGTATAACCCGGACTAGCGGGGGGGAGACCCAGTACTTC. It translates to CASSITRTSGGETQYF.

This clone was detected only a few times. The chain is built from TRBV19 and TRBJ1-5, with TRBD1 as a possible D gene (5 bases). With 6 bases removed from V and 0 bases from J, the gap between germline ends came to 15 bases. From germline, CDR1 is LNHDA and CDR2 SQIVND (reference sequence). This CDR3 comprises 16 residues. The CDR3, as DNA: TGTGCCAGTAGGCCCGGGGCAGAATATAGCAATCAGCCCCAGCATTTT. This encodes CASRPGAEYSNQPQHF.

This clone has only one observation. CDR3 DNA sequence: TGTGCCAGTAGACCCAGGACAGGGGTTGTGGGCACTGAAGCTTTCTTT. It encodes CASRPRTGVVGTEAFF. J is TRBJ1-1 and V is TRBV19, with 9 bases lining up with TRBD1. Germline CDR1 LNHDA, CDR2 SQIVND (reference sequence). The CDR3 spans 16 residues. V lost 6 bases to trimming and J lost 4 bases; unmatched junction nucleotides: 12. Full variable domain (outside the CDR3, taken from reference TRBV19 and TRBJ1-1): DGGITQSPKYLFRKEGQNVTLSCEQNLNHDAMYWYRQDPGQGLRLIYYSQIVNDFQKGDIAEGYSVSREKKESFPLTVTSAQKNPTAFYLCASRPRTGVVGTEAFFGQGTRLTVV.

The chain recombines TRBV6-8 with TRBJ1-1; D unresolved. Between the trimmed V and J ends, which lost 6 bases and 0 bases, there was a span of 8 bases. The germline gives CDR1 MNHGY, CDR2 SAAAGT. This CDR3 is 13 amino acids long. CDR3 protein: CASRQTMNTEAFF. The CDR3 nucleotides are TGTGCCAGCAGACAGACCATGAACACTGAAGCTTTCTTT.

This clone has a handful of counts. The chain has TRBV11-3 and TRBJ2-1, with 7 bases that match TRBD1. The CDR3 contains 15 residues. Trimming removed 6 bases from V and 2 bases from J; junction bases left unmatched: 7. Germline V gene lookup returns CDR1 SGHNT and CDR2 YENEEA. The CDR3 DNA follows: TGTGCCAGCAGAACCCGACAGGGCGCCTACAATGAGCAGTTCTTC. Protein sequence: CASRTRQGAYNEQFF.